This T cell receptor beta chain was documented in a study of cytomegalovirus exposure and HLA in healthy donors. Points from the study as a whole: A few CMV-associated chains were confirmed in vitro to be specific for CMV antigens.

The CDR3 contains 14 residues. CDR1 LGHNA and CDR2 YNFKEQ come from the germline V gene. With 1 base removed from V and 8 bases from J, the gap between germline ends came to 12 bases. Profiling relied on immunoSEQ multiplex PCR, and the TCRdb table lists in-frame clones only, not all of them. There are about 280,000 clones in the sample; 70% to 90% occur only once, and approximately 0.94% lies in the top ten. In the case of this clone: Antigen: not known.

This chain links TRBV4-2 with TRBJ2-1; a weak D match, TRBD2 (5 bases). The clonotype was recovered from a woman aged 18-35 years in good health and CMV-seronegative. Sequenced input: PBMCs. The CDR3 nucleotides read TGTGCCAGCAGCCAAGCGGGGTCGGGGTATGAGCAGTTCTTC. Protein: CASSQAGSGYEQFF.